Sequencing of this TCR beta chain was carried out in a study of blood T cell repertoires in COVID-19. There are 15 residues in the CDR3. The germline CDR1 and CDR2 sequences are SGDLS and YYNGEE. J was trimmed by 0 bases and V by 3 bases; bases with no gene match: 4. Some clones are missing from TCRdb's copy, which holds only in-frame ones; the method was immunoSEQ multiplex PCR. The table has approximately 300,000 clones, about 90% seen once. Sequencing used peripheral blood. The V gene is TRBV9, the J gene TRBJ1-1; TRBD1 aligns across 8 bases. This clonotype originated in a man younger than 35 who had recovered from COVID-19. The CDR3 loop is CASSALQGVNTEAFF. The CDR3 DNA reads TGTGCCAGCAGCGCCCTACAGGGGGTGAACACTGAAGCTTTCTTT.